This TCR beta chain was captured by sequencing in a study of radiotherapy plus CTLA-4 blockade in lung cancer. Study details: Overall, 18% of patients showed an objective response, while about 29% attained disease control.

Germline CDR1 is LGHNA and CDR2 is YNFKEQ. The CDR3 runs 16 residues. Trimming pared 0 bases from V and 0 bases from J, leaving 11 bases between. Clones were sequenced by immunoSEQ multiplex PCR, and TCRdb holds only the in-frame ones, with some missing. The sample records 83,000 or so clones, 83% being singletons. The rearrangement joins TRBV4-2 to TRBJ1-1; no clear D. The source is a human donor with non-small cell lung cancer who had stable disease on radiotherapy plus ipilimumab. This specimen was peripheral blood, taken from a patient treated with radiotherapy plus ipilimumab. As DNA, the CDR3 is TGTGCCAGCAGCCAAGATAGTTGGTTGATGAACACTGAAGCTTTCTTT. It is translated as CASSQDSWLMNTEAFF.